Detailed here is one T cell receptor (beta chain). Its antigen is not yet known. No much larger clone is present one base from it, and per-base qualities are unavailable. The trim is 4 bases for V and 1 base for J, with a gap of 7 bases between the germline ends. The germline V gene gives CDR1 as MNHNS and CDR2 as SASEGT. From the cysteine through the phenylalanine, the CDR3 covers 13 amino acids. CDR3 DNA is the only sequence kept; it has 39 bases, read in frame from the first base. Genomic DNA was used for TRB sequencing, which was performed with the immunoSEQ assay at survey resolution or with the hsTCRB kit. Per the source publication's procedure: Initial read processing used immunoSEQ software, and repertoire analyses used the LymphoSeq R package. Clonality was computed as 1 minus normalized Shannon entropy, and a Gini coefficient was also calculated for each TRB dataset. Phenotypes of unsorted samples were inferred by mapping TRB sequences from sorted subsets of the recipient or donor onto the same recipient's unsorted samples. TCRdb obtained this table from immuneACCESS and retained in-frame rearrangements with V and J assigned. These tables miss some clones; where compared with another copy, unresolved V genes account for less than half of the shortfall, and the remainder is unexplained. That table supplies the V and J calls and clone size; D and trimming were determined from the DNA. In this sample the table shows approximately 21,000 clones, 70% to 90% of which occur a single time. Roughly 2.1% of the sample rests with the top ten.

This record belongs to a study of T cells after posttransplantation cyclophosphamide (dated by TCRdb to the mid-2010s). About the full investigation: The study tracked T cell repertoire reconstitution by TRB sequencing after myeloablative bone marrow transplantation using posttransplantation cyclophosphamide as GVHD prophylaxis. Blood from all 34 PTCy patients with 1-year posttransplant specimens was subjected to TRB sequencing. Samples from under 40 PTCy-treated patients and approximately 15 related bone marrow donors of those patients were subjected to antigen receptor sequencing. Because TRA and TRB clonality correlated tightly in 10 or so samples, the subsequent TCR analyses were limited to TRB only. Up to about 3 additional blood samples from 2 to 5.2 years after transplant were also TRB-sequenced in 3 patients, as was pretransplant blood from several patients. Public TRB sequences were checked against a database of over 3,600 sequences associated with responses to pathogens, tumor antigens, self-antigens and alloantigens. Overall study results and their limits: Across 40 to 55 patients, TRB clonality was highly associated with recipient CMV seropositivity and CMV reactivation, and PTCy diversity was similar to diversity in CNI/methotrexate controls. At 1-2 months, donor-recipient similarity was low but rose over the first year, and the later blood repertoires were often dominated by donor CD8+ memory clones. The TRB repertoires of T cells infiltrating skin or GI tract showed only limited overlap with the TRB repertoires of T cells in blood.

The control cohort consisted of around twelve patients who had myeloablative marrow transplants with methotrexate plus a calcineurin inhibitor and who were sampled 1 year after transplant. Peripheral blood and bone marrow mononuclear cells were isolated by Ficoll-Hypaque density centrifugation and were cryopreserved. Material: PBMCs, obtained 362 days after allogeneic stem cell transplant with calcineurin inhibitor and methotrexate. In this chain, TRBV6-1 is recombined with TRBJ1-1, with the D gene not confidently named. This clonotype was sampled from a female patient between 30 and 40 years old who received an allogeneic stem cell transplant from an unrelated donor, was CMV-positive, and had acute and chronic GVHD. Following transplantation, part of the T cell population may be supplied by the graft donor rather than the patient. At the DNA level, the sequence is TGTGCCAGCAGTGTGTGGCAGAACACTGAAGCTTTCTTT. Its translation is CASSVWQNTEAFF.